This T cell receptor beta chain was sequenced during a study of immune heterogeneity within non-small cell lung tumors. CDR1 is GTSNPN and CDR2 is SVGIG in the germline V gene (reference sequence). The CDR3 totals 14 residues. The ends were cut back, 8 bases at V and 0 bases at J, with 14 bases in the middle. Multiplex PCR employing 32 V and 13 J primers generated amplicons of the TCR beta CDR3. MiXCR, applied by TCRdb to the multiplex PCR reads, yields one record per CDR3 protein. The sample gives 30,000 to 40,000 distinct CDR3 sequences, around 30% of which show up once; approximately 4% is in the top ten. Each sample used roughly 600 ng of genomic DNA from bulk tumor tissue. Each primary tumor yielded several biopsies, collected far apart from one another at surgery. These patients got curative surgery after being newly diagnosed with untreated non-small cell lung cancer.

The TCR comes from a man aged 35 to 55 with non-small cell lung cancer. The sequencing sample was made of lung tumor tissue. The chain uses TRBV30 and TRBJ1-3; no reliable D call. The CDR3 bases are TGTGCCAGCACACTGGCCATCTCTGGAAACACCATATATTTT. Its translation: CASTLAISGNTIYF.